The present TCR beta chain was sequenced within a study of radiation and T cells in renal cell carcinoma. Study results and caveats: From baseline, blood top tumor clonotypes peaked at 2 weeks post-radiation. Without pretreatment biopsies, baseline tumor clonotype presence was undetermined.

CDR3 length equals 12 residues. The ends were cut back, 2 bases at V and 4 bases at J, with 6 bases in the middle. Germline-derived CDR1 and CDR2 are SGHNT and YYREEE (reference sequence). Sequenced by immunoSEQ multiplex PCR; TCRdb stores in-frame clones only, minus some. The table lists tens of thousands of clones, 81% of them singletons. Time point defined: blood 4 weeks post-SBRT, at nephrectomy. Treatment meaning: 15 Gy SBRT to primary tumor, nephrectomy 4 weeks later. Nephrectomy followed 15 Gy stereotactic body radiation by 4 weeks. Blood was sampled at baseline, 2 weeks and 4 weeks after SBRT. Note on this clone: The antigen is not known.

Sample: blood, taken from a patient whose treatment included radiotherapy and nephrectomy. This sequence originates from a man in his 60s with renal cell carcinoma. This chain links TRBV5-4 with TRBJ2-5; D not resolved. The CDR3: CASSFWGETQYF. The DNA for the CDR3 is TGTGCCAGCAGCTTTTGGGGAGAGACCCAGTACTTC.